This is a list of T cell receptor beta chains from one sample in a study of post-analysis software for immune sequencing data. A single record per CDR3 protein comes from TCRdb applying MiXCR to the PCR reads. The sample has approximately 440,000 distinct CDR3 sequences; 40% to 55% are singletons. Sample: blood. These receptors were collected from a girl aged 10-17 years with multiple sclerosis. The CDR3 runs from the conserved cysteine through the conserved F or W. The order of the fields is D gene, V gene, clone size, J gene, CDR3 protein, CDR3 DNA. The D gene is left open where the match is weak. Size values are once, few and many counts, or a class for expanded clones, and some rows have none.

D gene: NA
V gene: TRBV5-1
clone size: NA
J gene: TRBJ1-1
CDR3 protein: CASSAPLENTEAFF
CDR3 DNA: TGTGCCAGCAGCGCGCCTCTTGAGAACACTGAAGCTTTCTTT

D gene: NA
V gene: TRBV11-2
clone size: few
J gene: TRBJ2-5
CDR3 protein: CASSFSVSGRETQYF
CDR3 DNA: TGTGCCAGCAGCTTTTCGGTCTCGGGCCGAGAGACCCAGTACTTC

D gene: NA
V gene: TRBV6-1
clone size: NA
J gene: TRBJ2-5
CDR3 protein: CASSRFTLGHQSYNEQYF
CDR3 DNA: TGTGCCAGCAGTCGTTTTACGCTGGGACACCAATCCTACAATGAGCAGTACTTC

D gene: TRBD2
V gene: TRBV20-1
clone size: few
J gene: TRBJ2-2
CDR3 protein: CSARDRTGGGGGELFF
CDR3 DNA: TGCAGTGCTAGAGATCGCACAGGCGGGGGAGGCGGGGAGCTGTTTTTT

D gene: NA
V gene: TRBV5-1
clone size: once
J gene: TRBJ1-1
CDR3 protein: CASSLITENTEAFF
CDR3 DNA: TGCGCCAGCAGCTTGATAACAGAGAACACTGAAGCTTTCTTT

D gene: NA
V gene: TRBV6-6
clone size: NA
J gene: TRBJ1-2
CDR3 protein: CASGGRFKGGGDGYTF
CDR3 DNA: TGTGCCAGCGGGGGACGGTTCAAAGGAGGCGGAGATGGCTACACCTTC

D gene: NA
V gene: TRBV7-2
clone size: many
J gene: TRBJ2-5
CDR3 protein: CASSLGGTEETQYF
CDR3 DNA: TGTGCCAGCAGCCTAGGGGGGACAGAAGAGACCCAGTACTTC

D gene: TRBD2
V gene: TRBV6-1
clone size: NA
J gene: TRBJ2-1
CDR3 protein: CASSESGGNEQFF
CDR3 DNA: TGTGCCAGCAGTGAATCGGGGGGCAATGAGCAGTTCTTC

D gene: TRBD1
V gene: TRBV24-1
clone size: NA
J gene: TRBJ2-7
CDR3 protein: CATSDPDRAGGEQYF
CDR3 DNA: TGTGCCACCAGTGATCCGGACAGGGCCGGGGGCGAGCAGTACTTC

D gene: NA
V gene: TRBV6-5
clone size: once
J gene: TRBJ1-2
CDR3 protein: CVSSPEGLGYTF
CDR3 DNA: TGTGTCAGCAGTCCGGAGGGGCTTGGCTACACCTTC

D gene: NA
V gene: TRBV20-1
clone size: few
J gene: TRBJ2-7
CDR3 protein: CSARKQVSGEQYF
CDR3 DNA: TGCAGTGCTAGAAAACAGGTCTCGGGCGAGCAGTACTTC

D gene: NA
V gene: TRBV10-3
clone size: NA
J gene: TRBJ1-1
CDR3 protein: CAIRETRNTEAFF
CDR3 DNA: TGTGCCATCAGAGAGACCCGGAACACTGAAGCTTTCTTT

D gene: NA
V gene: TRBV27
clone size: NA
J gene: TRBJ2-1
CDR3 protein: CASSFGTRYNEQFF
CDR3 DNA: TGTGCCAGCAGTTTCGGGACTCGATACAATGAGCAGTTCTTC

D gene: NA
V gene: TRBV10-3
clone size: NA
J gene: TRBJ2-7
CDR3 protein: CAISPYGLPSYNEQYF
CDR3 DNA: TGTGCCATCAGTCCTTATGGACTTCCCTCCTACAATGAGCAGTACTTC

D gene: TRBD1
V gene: TRBV6-6
clone size: NA
J gene: TRBJ2-5
CDR3 protein: CASSPPRTGVRETQYF
CDR3 DNA: TGTGCCAGCAGTCCCCCTCGGACAGGGGTCAGAGAGACCCAGTACTTC

D gene: TRBD1
V gene: TRBV7-8
clone size: few
J gene: TRBJ1-2
CDR3 protein: CASSQGQGLEANYGYTF
CDR3 DNA: TGTGCCAGCAGCCAGGGACAGGGATTAGAAGCTAACTATGGCTACACCTTC

D gene: NA
V gene: TRBV29-1
clone size: NA
J gene: TRBJ1-2
CDR3 protein: CSVGSGTYGYTF
CDR3 DNA: TGCAGCGTTGGCTCGGGGACCTATGGCTACACCTTC

D gene: NA
V gene: TRBV6-5
clone size: NA
J gene: TRBJ2-7
CDR3 protein: CASSPTSGLYEQYF
CDR3 DNA: TGTGCCAGCAGTCCGACCTCCGGGCTCTACGAGCAGTACTTC

D gene: NA
V gene: TRBV4-2
clone size: NA
J gene: TRBJ2-7
CDR3 protein: CASSQDTTRGSYEQYF
CDR3 DNA: TGTGCCAGCAGCCAAGACACGACTAGGGGGAGCTACGAGCAGTACTTC

D gene: NA
V gene: TRBV5-1
clone size: NA
J gene: TRBJ2-7
CDR3 protein: CASSLTGIYEQYF
CDR3 DNA: TGCGCCAGCAGCTTAACGGGGATCTACGAGCAGTACTTC

D gene: NA
V gene: TRBV2
clone size: NA
J gene: TRBJ2-7
CDR3 protein: CASSEKETRKYF
CDR3 DNA: TGTGCCAGCAGTGAAAAGGAGACAAGAAAGTACTTC

D gene: TRBD2
V gene: TRBV4-3
clone size: few
J gene: TRBJ2-7
CDR3 protein: CASSQDRGPGTSGYEQYF
CDR3 DNA: TGCGCCAGCAGCCAAGATCGGGGGCCGGGGACTAGCGGCTACGAGCAGTACTTC

D gene: NA
V gene: TRBV10-3
clone size: few
J gene: TRBJ2-6
CDR3 protein: CAISDETVNSGANVLTF
CDR3 DNA: TGTGCCATCAGTGATGAGACAGTAAACTCTGGGGCCAACGTCCTGACTTTC

D gene: NA
V gene: TRBV11-2
clone size: few
J gene: TRBJ2-6
CDR3 protein: CASSFDRFSGANVLTF
CDR3 DNA: TGTGCCAGCAGCTTCGATAGATTTTCTGGGGCCAACGTCCTGACTTTC

D gene: TRBD2
V gene: TRBV7-9
clone size: NA
J gene: TRBJ2-3
CDR3 protein: CASSAGLAGGDTQYF
CDR3 DNA: TGTGCCAGCAGCGCTGGACTAGCGGGAGGGGATACGCAGTATTTT

D gene: TRBD1
V gene: TRBV4-2
clone size: NA
J gene: TRBJ1-2
CDR3 protein: CASSQDRADRTYGYTF
CDR3 DNA: TGTGCCAGCAGCCAAGATAGGGCGGACAGGACATATGGCTACACCTTC

D gene: NA
V gene: TRBV9
clone size: NA
J gene: TRBJ2-6
CDR3 protein: CASSEYNQAGANVLTF
CDR3 DNA: TGTGCCAGCAGCGAGTATAATCAAGCTGGGGCCAACGTCCTGACTTTC

D gene: TRBD2
V gene: TRBV10-3
clone size: few
J gene: TRBJ2-1
CDR3 protein: CAINLNPRAGGMNEQFF
CDR3 DNA: TGTGCCATCAACCTTAATCCCCGAGCGGGAGGTATGAATGAGCAGTTCTTC

D gene: NA
V gene: TRBV27
clone size: NA
J gene: TRBJ1-2
CDR3 protein: CASSLVPSRLANYGYTF
CDR3 DNA: TGTGCCAGCAGTTTAGTCCCCTCGAGGTTGGCTAACTATGGCTACACCTTC

D gene: NA
V gene: TRBV29-1
clone size: few
J gene: TRBJ2-7
CDR3 protein: CSVGSESESYEQYF
CDR3 DNA: TGCAGCGTTGGGTCCGAGTCCGAATCCTACGAGCAGTACTTC

D gene: TRBD1
V gene: TRBV12-3/TRBV12-4
clone size: NA
J gene: TRBJ1-1
CDR3 protein: CASSWTGANTEAFF
CDR3 DNA: TGTGCCAGCAGTTGGACAGGGGCGAACACTGAAGCTTTCTTT

D gene: NA
V gene: TRBV28
clone size: NA
J gene: TRBJ2-7
CDR3 protein: CTSSLYNYEQYF
CDR3 DNA: TGTACCAGCAGTTTATACAACTACGAGCAGTACTTC

D gene: NA
V gene: TRBV29-1
clone size: NA
J gene: TRBJ2-1
CDR3 protein: CSAILENEQFF
CDR3 DNA: TGCAGCGCTATACTAGAAAATGAGCAGTTCTTC

D gene: TRBD2
V gene: TRBV12-3/TRBV12-4
clone size: NA
J gene: TRBJ2-3
CDR3 protein: CASGPTSGKDTQYF
CDR3 DNA: TGTGCCAGCGGGCCGACTAGCGGAAAAGATACGCAGTATTTT

D gene: TRBD2
V gene: TRBV30
clone size: NA
J gene: TRBJ2-1
CDR3 protein: CASPGLAGGDEQFF
CDR3 DNA: TGTGCCTCCCCGGGACTAGCGGGAGGCGATGAGCAGTTCTTC

D gene: TRBD2
V gene: TRBV5-1
clone size: NA
J gene: TRBJ2-3
CDR3 protein: CASSLAPTSGGTDTQYF
CDR3 DNA: TGCGCCAGCAGCTTGGCCCCGACTAGCGGGGGCACAGATACGCAGTATTTT

D gene: NA
V gene: TRBV13
clone size: NA
J gene: TRBJ2-1
CDR3 protein: CASSLDLGQGRQFF
CDR3 DNA: TGTGCCAGCAGCTTAGATCTCGGGCAGGGTAGACAGTTCTTC

D gene: TRBD2
V gene: TRBV20-1
clone size: NA
J gene: TRBJ2-3
CDR3 protein: CSASSASGSTDTQYF
CDR3 DNA: TGCAGTGCTAGTTCGGCTAGCGGAAGCACAGATACGCAGTATTTT

D gene: NA
V gene: TRBV7-2
clone size: NA
J gene: TRBJ2-1
CDR3 protein: CASSLEWPGNEQFF
CDR3 DNA: TGTGCCAGCAGCTTAGAGTGGCCAGGCAATGAGCAGTTCTTC

D gene: TRBD2
V gene: TRBV2
clone size: NA
J gene: TRBJ2-5
CDR3 protein: CASSESAPGAGGFVETQYF
CDR3 DNA: TGTGCCAGCAGTGAAAGCGCCCCAGGTGCGGGAGGGTTTGTGGAGACCCAGTACTTC

D gene: NA
V gene: TRBV5-6
clone size: few
J gene: TRBJ2-7
CDR3 protein: CASSFRDFSYEQYF
CDR3 DNA: TGTGCCAGCAGCTTTAGGGACTTCTCCTACGAGCAGTACTTC

D gene: NA
V gene: TRBV5-6
clone size: NA
J gene: TRBJ2-1
CDR3 protein: CASSLVGHYNEQFF
CDR3 DNA: TGTGCCAGCAGCTTGGTAGGTCATTACAATGAGCAGTTCTTC

D gene: NA
V gene: TRBV18
clone size: NA
J gene: TRBJ2-5
CDR3 protein: CASLAWGGGGETQYF
CDR3 DNA: TGTGCCAGCTTAGCTTGGGGTGGAGGTGGAGAGACCCAGTACTTC

D gene: NA
V gene: TRBV3-1
clone size: NA
J gene: TRBJ2-1
CDR3 protein: CASSPLATSVGNEQFF
CDR3 DNA: TGTGCCAGCAGCCCCTTGGCAACGAGTGTGGGGAATGAGCAGTTCTTC

D gene: NA
V gene: TRBV20-1
clone size: NA
J gene: TRBJ2-1
CDR3 protein: CSALPGAADEQFF
CDR3 DNA: TGCAGTGCCCTCCCCGGGGCGGCGGATGAGCAGTTCTTC

D gene: TRBD2
V gene: TRBV20-1
clone size: NA
J gene: TRBJ2-7
CDR3 protein: CSASPPLAGVYEQYF
CDR3 DNA: TGCAGTGCTAGTCCCCCCCTAGCGGGAGTCTACGAGCAGTACTTC

D gene: TRBD1
V gene: TRBV28
clone size: NA
J gene: TRBJ2-5
CDR3 protein: CASSLPGQGGEQYF
CDR3 DNA: TGTGCCAGCAGTTTGCCGGGACAGGGTGGTGAGCAGTACTTC

D gene: TRBD2
V gene: TRBV5-8
clone size: few
J gene: TRBJ2-1
CDR3 protein: CASSLSGRAYNEQFF
CDR3 DNA: TGTGCCAGCAGCCTTAGCGGGAGGGCCTACAATGAGCAGTTCTTC

D gene: TRBD2
V gene: TRBV20-1
clone size: NA
J gene: TRBJ2-3
CDR3 protein: CSALPSGRESTDTQYF
CDR3 DNA: TGCAGTGCACTCCCCAGCGGGAGGGAAAGCACAGATACGCAGTATTTT